This is a list of T cell receptor beta chains from one sample in a study of shared clonotypes between healthy human individuals. Method: immunoSEQ multiplex PCR; TCRdb's copy keeps in-frame clones and lacks some. This sample carries more than 850,000 clones, approximately 80% of them seen once, and the ten largest clones take more than 0.45%. Sequenced: memory CD4+ T cells from PBMCs. The source is a man aged 18 to 35 in good health. Some clones in this sample may be carry-over from other donors' samples. CDR3s include the opening cysteine and the closing phenylalanine or tryptophan. The D gene is left open where the match is weak. The listing skips clone size in some rows; elsewhere it reads once, few, many or a size class.

>TRBJ2-7|TRBV7-8|-|-|16
CASSQKAGLSSYEQYF
TGTGCCAGCAGCCAAAAAGCGGGCCTAAGCTCCTACGAGCAGTACTTC
>TRBJ1-1|TRBV5-6|-|-|17
CASSLLLREVRNTEAFF
TGTGCCAGCAGCTTGCTTTTACGGGAGGTGAGAAACACTGAAGCTTTCTTT
>TRBJ2-2|TRBV5-6|TRBD1|-|16
CASSPKTGGNTGELFF
TGTGCCAGCAGCCCAAAGACAGGGGGGAACACCGGGGAGCTGTTTTTT
>TRBJ2-5|TRBV2|-|-|14
CASSVDRFQETQYF
TGTGCCAGCAGTGTAGACAGGTTCCAAGAGACCCAGTACTTC
>TRBJ1-2|TRBV6-6|TRBD1|once|14
CASSYDRGDYGYTF
TGTGCCAGCAGTTACGACAGGGGAGACTATGGCTACACCTTC
>TRBJ1-2|TRBV5-4|-|-|14
CASSPLPGQDGYTF
TGTGCCAGCAGCCCCCTCCCGGGACAAGATGGCTACACCTTC
>TRBJ2-6|TRBV7-3|-|-|14
CASRRNSGANVLTF
TGTGCCAGCAGGCGGAACTCTGGGGCCAACGTCCTGACTTTC
>TRBJ2-7|TRBV18|-|-|17
CASSPQTRGPGAYEQYF
TGTGCCAGCTCACCTCAAACGAGGGGACCAGGGGCCTACGAGCAGTACTTC
>TRBJ1-2|TRBV6-1|-|-|15
CASSEALGRIYGYTF
TGTGCCAGCAGTGAAGCCTTGGGACGGATCTATGGCTACACCTTC
>TRBJ1-1|TRBV19|-|once|13
CASSLGGGTEAFF
TGTGCCAGTAGTCTCGGAGGGGGTACTGAAGCTTTCTTT
>TRBJ2-3|TRBV7-3|TRBD2|-|15
CASSLGLAGVDTQYF
TGTGCCAGCAGCTTAGGGCTAGCGGGCGTAGATACGCAGTATTTT
>TRBJ2-1|TRBV6-5|-|-|12
CASRQGHHEQFF
TGTGCCAGCAGGCAGGGACACCATGAGCAGTTCTTC
>TRBJ1-1|TRBV6-1|-|-|15
CASSFSRYGDTEAFF
TGTGCCAGCAGTTTTTCCCGTTATGGGGACACTGAAGCTTTCTTT
>TRBJ1-4|TRBV5-5|-|once|18
CASSQTWDGKLENEKLFF
TGTGCCAGCAGCCAAACATGGGACGGAAAGCTCGAGAATGAAAAACTGTTTTTT
>TRBJ2-5|TRBV5-4|TRBD2|-|15
CASSLVGGSWETQYF
TGTGCCAGCAGCTTGGTGGGCGGGAGTTGGGAGACCCAGTACTTC
>TRBJ1-4|TRBV7-9|TRBD1|-|14
CASSPGQDAEKLFF
TGTGCCAGCAGCCCGGGACAGGACGCTGAAAAACTGTTTTTT
>TRBJ2-7|TRBV5-1|TRBD2|-|16
CASSGTLAGTTYEQYF
TGCGCCAGCAGCGGAACGCTAGCGGGGACAACCTACGAGCAGTACTTC
>TRBJ2-7|TRBV28|TRBD1|-|15
CASRTRDRPSYEQYF
TGTGCCAGCAGAACCCGGGACAGGCCTTCCTACGAGCAGTACTTC
>TRBJ1-2|TRBV2|TRBD1|many|14
CASRGAAGGGGYTF
TGTGCCAGCAGAGGGGCCGCAGGAGGGGGCGGCTACACCTTC
>TRBJ2-7|TRBV6-1|TRBD1|-|14
CASSRQGAAYEQYF
TGTGCCAGCAGCAGACAGGGGGCCGCCTACGAGCAGTACTTC
>TRBJ2-5|TRBV2|TRBD1|-|14
CAGQTGPNQETQYF
TGTGCGGGACAGACGGGACCCAATCAAGAGACCCAGTACTTC
>TRBJ2-3|TRBV20-1|-|once|11
CSAPVGDTQYF
TGCAGTGCTCCGGTGGGAGATACGCAGTATTTT
>TRBJ2-2|TRBV5-6|TRBD2|-|16
CASSRRSGRVYGELFF
TGTGCCAGCAGCCGGAGGAGCGGGAGGGTTTACGGGGAGCTGTTTTTT
>TRBJ2-1|TRBV9|-|-|15
CASSGDRAGSNEQFF
TGTGCCAGCAGCGGAGACAGAGCCGGGAGCAATGAGCAGTTCTTC
>TRBJ1-2|TRBV4-3|-|-|15
CASSQDLGERGGYTF
TGCGCCAGCAGCCAAGACCTGGGAGAACGTGGGGGCTACACCTTC
>TRBJ2-7|TRBV7-2|-|-|15
CASSLGRGISYEQYF
TGTGCCAGCAGCTTAGGAAGGGGTATTTCCTACGAGCAGTACTTC
>TRBJ2-2|TRBV6-4|-|-|14
CASSEELHTGELFF
TGTGCCAGCAGTGAAGAGCTTCATACCGGGGAGCTGTTTTTT
>TRBJ2-5|TRBV6-1|-|-|12
CASSEGYWTQYF
TGTGCCAGCAGTGAGGGCTATTGGACCCAGTACTTC
>TRBJ2-5|TRBV6-1|-|once|15
CASSDRDIGKETQYF
TGTGCCAGCAGTGATCGGGACATTGGTAAAGAGACCCAGTACTTC
>TRBJ1-4|TRBV5-8|-|-|13
CASSAGVGEKLFF
TGTGCCAGCAGTGCTGGGGTGGGTGAAAAACTGTTTTTT
>TRBJ1-2|TRBV5-4|-|-|15
CASSLGGTSNYGYTF
TGTGCCAGCAGCTTGGGCGGAACCTCTAACTATGGCTACACCTTC
>TRBJ1-3|TRBV30|TRBD1|-|15
CASRAGTGTGNTIYF
TGTGCCTCAAGAGCCGGGACAGGGACTGGAAACACCATATATTTT
>TRBJ2-3|TRBV27|-|once|18
CASSLKPPQIAYTDTQYF
TGTGCCAGCAGTTTAAAACCTCCTCAGATAGCCTACACAGATACGCAGTATTTT
>TRBJ1-1|TRBV2|TRBD1|-|15
CASRLDRAVGTEAFF
TGTGCCAGCAGGCTGGACAGGGCCGTCGGCACTGAAGCTTTCTTT
>TRBJ2-5|TRBV6-1|-|-|15
CASSEGVGHFETQYF
TGTGCCAGCAGTGAGGGGGTGGGACACTTTGAGACCCAGTACTTC
>TRBJ1-2|TRBV27|TRBD1|few|14
CASRRQGKGYGYTF
TGTGCCAGCAGAAGACAGGGAAAGGGCTATGGCTACACCTTC
>TRBJ2-7|TRBV11-2|-|-|15
CASSLPPHRAYEQYF
TGTGCCAGCAGCTTACCCCCTCACAGGGCTTACGAGCAGTACTTC
>TRBJ2-2|TRBV9|-|few|15
CASSVNQRVTGELFF
TGTGCCAGCAGCGTGAACCAGCGGGTAACCGGGGAGCTGTTTTTT
>TRBJ1-3|TRBV28|-|-|17
CASSFQRPGLRGNTIYF
TGTGCCAGCAGTTTCCAAAGACCGGGGTTAAGGGGAAACACCATATATTTT
>TRBJ2-1|TRBV7-9|-|-|17
CASSLLGGRGPYNEQFF
TGTGCCAGCAGCTTGTTAGGGGGGAGAGGACCCTACAATGAGCAGTTCTTC
>TRBJ2-2|TRBV5-1|TRBD2|-|17
CASSLAREGLRSGELFF
TGCGCCAGCAGCTTGGCGCGGGAGGGCCTTAGGAGCGGGGAGCTGTTTTTT
>TRBJ2-3|TRBV6-4|-|-|14
CASSATTFSDTQYF
TGTGCCAGCAGTGCCACGACCTTCTCAGATACGCAGTATTTT
>TRBJ2-7|TRBV19|-|-|15
CASSIEQGPPYEQYF
TGTGCCAGTAGTATAGAGCAGGGACCCCCCTACGAGCAGTACTTC
>TRBJ1-5|TRBV30|-|few|15
CAWSAPGVVNQPQHF
TGTGCCTGGAGCGCCCCAGGGGTAGTAAATCAGCCCCAGCATTTT
>TRBJ2-1|TRBV5-1|-|-|14
CASSSVARYNEQFF
TGCGCCAGCAGCTCCGTAGCGCGCTACAATGAGCAGTTCTTC
>TRBJ1-4|TRBV6-6|-|many|14
CASGAPSNLEKLFF
TGTGCCAGCGGAGCCCCATCCAACTTGGAAAAACTGTTTTTT
>TRBJ2-1|TRBV2|-|-|14
CASSEAAYSHEQFF
TGTGCCAGCAGTGAAGCAGCGTATAGCCATGAGCAGTTCTTC
>TRBJ1-1|TRBV18|TRBD1|medium-sized|13
CASLQGANTEAFF
TGTGCCAGCTTACAGGGGGCGAACACTGAAGCTTTCTTT
>TRBJ2-3|TRBV7-2|-|-|15
CASSLVGWGADTQYF
TGTGCCAGCAGCTTAGTAGGGTGGGGGGCAGATACGCAGTATTTT
>TRBJ2-7|TRBV30|-|-|12
CAWKGQGYEQYF
TGTGCCTGGAAGGGGCAGGGCTACGAGCAGTACTTC